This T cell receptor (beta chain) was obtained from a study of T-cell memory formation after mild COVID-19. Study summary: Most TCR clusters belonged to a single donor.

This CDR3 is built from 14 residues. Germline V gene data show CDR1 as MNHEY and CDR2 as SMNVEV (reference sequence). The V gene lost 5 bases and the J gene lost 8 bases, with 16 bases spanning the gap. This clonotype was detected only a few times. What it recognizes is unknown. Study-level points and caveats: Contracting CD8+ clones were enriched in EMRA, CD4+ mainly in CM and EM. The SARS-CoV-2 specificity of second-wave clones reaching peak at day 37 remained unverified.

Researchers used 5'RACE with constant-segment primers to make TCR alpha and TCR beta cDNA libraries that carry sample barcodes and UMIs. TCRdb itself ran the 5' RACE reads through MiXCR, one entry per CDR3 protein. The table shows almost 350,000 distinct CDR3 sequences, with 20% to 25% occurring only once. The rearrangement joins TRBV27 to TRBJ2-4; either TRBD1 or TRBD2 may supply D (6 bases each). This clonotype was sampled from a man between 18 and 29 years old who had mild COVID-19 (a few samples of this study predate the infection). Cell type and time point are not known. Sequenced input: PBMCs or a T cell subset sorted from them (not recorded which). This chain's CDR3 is CASSALGGEYIQYF. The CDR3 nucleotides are TGTGCCAGCAGTGCCTTGGGGGGCGAATACATTCAGTACTTC.